Listed here are 3 T cell receptor beta chains from one sample, sequenced in a study of blood T cell repertoires in COVID-19. Measured with immunoSEQ multiplex PCR; TCRdb has only the in-frame clones, and not every one. This sample carries about 320,000 clones, approximately 85% of them seen once, and the ten largest clones take 6% to 9%. The specimen was peripheral blood. The receptors originated from a human donor in a cohort sampled during active COVID-19.

This chain links TRBV27 with TRBJ2-3; 7 bases are a match to TRBD2. The CDR3 has 13 residues. Trimming at V came to 5 bases and at J to 5 bases, leaving 4 bases not matched to a gene. Germline-derived CDR1 and CDR2 are MNHEY and SMNVEV (reference sequence). CDR3 nucleotide sequence: TGTGCCAGCAGTCTTCGGGGGGAAGATACGCAGTATTTT. Amino acid sequence: CASSLRGEDTQYF.

The chain joins TRBV5-1 to TRBJ2-2, with TRBD2 matching over 11 bases. Germline V gene data show CDR1 as SGHRS and CDR2 as YFSETQ. CDR3 length: 15 residues. The trim removed 6 bases at V and 1 base at J, leaving 2 bases unmatched. CDR3 sequence reads: CASTSGGLNTGELFF. The DNA for the CDR3 is TGCGCCAGCACTAGCGGGGGGCTGAACACCGGGGAGCTGTTTTTT.

This sequence joins TRBV20-1 and TRBJ1-2; D gene uncertain. Germline V gives CDR1 DFQATT, CDR2 SNEGSKA (reference sequence). Trimming pared 2 bases from V and 7 bases from J, leaving 8 bases between. The CDR3 loop spans 11 amino acids. The CDR3 protein is CSARFQAGYTF. The CDR3 DNA reads as TGCAGTGCTAGATTCCAGGCTGGCTACACCTTC.